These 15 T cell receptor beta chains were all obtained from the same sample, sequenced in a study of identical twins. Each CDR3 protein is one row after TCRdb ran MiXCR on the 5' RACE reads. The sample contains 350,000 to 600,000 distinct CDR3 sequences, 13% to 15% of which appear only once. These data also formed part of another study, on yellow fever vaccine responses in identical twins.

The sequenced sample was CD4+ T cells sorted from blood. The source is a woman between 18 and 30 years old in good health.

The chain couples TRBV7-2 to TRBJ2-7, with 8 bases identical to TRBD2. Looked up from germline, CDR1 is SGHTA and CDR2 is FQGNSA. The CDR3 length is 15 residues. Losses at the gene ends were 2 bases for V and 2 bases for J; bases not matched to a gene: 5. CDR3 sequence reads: CASSLKRGPTYEQYF. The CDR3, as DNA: TGTGCCAGCAGCTTAAAGCGGGGGCCCACCTACGAGCAGTACTTC.

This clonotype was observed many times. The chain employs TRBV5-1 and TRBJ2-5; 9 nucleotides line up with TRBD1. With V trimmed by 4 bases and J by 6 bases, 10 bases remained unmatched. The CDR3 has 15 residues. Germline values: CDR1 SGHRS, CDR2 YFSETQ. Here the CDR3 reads CASSTTTGQGQTQYF. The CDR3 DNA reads TGCGCCAGCAGCACCACCACGGGACAGGGTCAGACCCAGTACTTC.

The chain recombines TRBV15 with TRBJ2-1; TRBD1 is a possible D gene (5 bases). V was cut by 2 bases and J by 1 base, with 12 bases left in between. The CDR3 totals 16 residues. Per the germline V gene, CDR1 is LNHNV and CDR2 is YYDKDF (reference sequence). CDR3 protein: CATSRRTPGSYNEQFF. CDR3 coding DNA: TGTGCCACCAGCAGAAGGACACCCGGGTCCTACAATGAGCAGTTCTTC. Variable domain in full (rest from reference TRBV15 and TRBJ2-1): DAMVIQNPRYQVTQFGKPVTLSCSQTLNHNVMYWYQQKSSQAPKLLFHYYDKDFNNEADTPDNFQSRRPNTSFCFLDIRSPGLGDTAMYLCATSRRTPGSYNEQFFGPGTRLTVL.

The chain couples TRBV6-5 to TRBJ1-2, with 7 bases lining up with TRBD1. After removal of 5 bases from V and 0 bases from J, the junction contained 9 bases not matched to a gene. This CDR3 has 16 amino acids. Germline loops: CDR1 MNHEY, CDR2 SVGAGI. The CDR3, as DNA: TGTGCCAGCAGTCACGACAGGGAACCTTCTAACTATGGCTACACCTTC. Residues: CASSHDREPSNYGYTF.

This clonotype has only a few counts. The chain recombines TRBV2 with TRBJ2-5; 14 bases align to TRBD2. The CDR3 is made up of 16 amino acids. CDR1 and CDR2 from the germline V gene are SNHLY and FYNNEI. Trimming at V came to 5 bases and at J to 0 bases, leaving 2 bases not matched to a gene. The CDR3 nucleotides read TGTGCCAGCAGTAGGGGACTAGCGGGGGACCAAGAGACCCAGTACTTC. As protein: CASSRGLAGDQETQYF.

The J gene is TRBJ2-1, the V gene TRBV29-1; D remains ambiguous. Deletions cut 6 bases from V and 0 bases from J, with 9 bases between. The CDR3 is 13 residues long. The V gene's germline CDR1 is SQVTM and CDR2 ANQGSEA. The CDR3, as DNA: TGCAGCGTCGAGGCCTCCTCCTACAATGAGCAGTTCTTC. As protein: CSVEASSYNEQFF.

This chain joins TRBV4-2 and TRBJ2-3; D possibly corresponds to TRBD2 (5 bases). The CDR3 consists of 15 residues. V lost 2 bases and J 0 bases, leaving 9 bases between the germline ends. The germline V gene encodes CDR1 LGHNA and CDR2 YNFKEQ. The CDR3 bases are TGTGCCAGCAGCCAATCTACTAGGAGCACAGATACGCAGTATTTT. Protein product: CASSQSTRSTDTQYF.

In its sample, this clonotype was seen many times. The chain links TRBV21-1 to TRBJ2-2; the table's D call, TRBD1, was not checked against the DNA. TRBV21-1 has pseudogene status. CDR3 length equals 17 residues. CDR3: CASSKALFRTPTGELFF. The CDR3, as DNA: TGTGCCAGCAGCAAAGCGCTTTTTAGGACACCCACCGGGGAGCTGTTTTTT.

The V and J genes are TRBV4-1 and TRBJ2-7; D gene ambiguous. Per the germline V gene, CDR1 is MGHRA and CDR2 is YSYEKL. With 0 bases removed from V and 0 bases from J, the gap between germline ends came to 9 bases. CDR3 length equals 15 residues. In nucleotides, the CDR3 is TGCGCCAGCAGCCAAGAGTGGCTAAACTCCTACGAGCAGTACTTC. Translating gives CASSQEWLNSYEQYF.

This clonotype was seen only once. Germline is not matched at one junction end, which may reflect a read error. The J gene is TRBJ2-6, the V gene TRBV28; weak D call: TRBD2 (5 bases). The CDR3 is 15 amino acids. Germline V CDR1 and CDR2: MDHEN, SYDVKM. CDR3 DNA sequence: TGTGCCGGCAGTTCTAGACTATCTGGGGCCAACGTCCTGACTTTC. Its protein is CAGSSRLSGANVLTF.

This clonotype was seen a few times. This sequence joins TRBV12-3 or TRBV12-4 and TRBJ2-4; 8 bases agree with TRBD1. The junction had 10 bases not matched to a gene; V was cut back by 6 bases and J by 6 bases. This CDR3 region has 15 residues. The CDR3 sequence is CASSLQGAGGNIQYF. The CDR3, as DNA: TGTGCCAGCAGCCTCCAGGGGGCCGGGGGAAACATTCAGTACTTC.

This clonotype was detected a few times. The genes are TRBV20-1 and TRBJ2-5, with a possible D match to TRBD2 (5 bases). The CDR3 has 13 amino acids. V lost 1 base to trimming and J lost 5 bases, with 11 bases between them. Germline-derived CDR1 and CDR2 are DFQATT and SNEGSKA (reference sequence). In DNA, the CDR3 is TGCAGTGCTAGAGTAGGGTCGGGGGAGACCCAGTACTTC. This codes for CSARVGSGETQYF.

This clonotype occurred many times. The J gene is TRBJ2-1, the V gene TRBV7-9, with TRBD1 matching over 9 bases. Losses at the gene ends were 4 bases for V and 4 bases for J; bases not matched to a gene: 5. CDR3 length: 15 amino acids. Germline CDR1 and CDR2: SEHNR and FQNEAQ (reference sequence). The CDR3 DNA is TGTGCCAGCAGCTCCACAGGGGGCTTTTACAATGAGCAGTTCTTC. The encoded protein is CASSSTGGFYNEQFF.

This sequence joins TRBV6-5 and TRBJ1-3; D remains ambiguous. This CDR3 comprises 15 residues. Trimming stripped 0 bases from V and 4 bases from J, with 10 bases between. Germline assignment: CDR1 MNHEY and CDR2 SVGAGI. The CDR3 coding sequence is TGTGCCAGCAGTTACTCTGGGGAGAGAGGAAACACCATATATTTT. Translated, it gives CASSYSGERGNTIYF.

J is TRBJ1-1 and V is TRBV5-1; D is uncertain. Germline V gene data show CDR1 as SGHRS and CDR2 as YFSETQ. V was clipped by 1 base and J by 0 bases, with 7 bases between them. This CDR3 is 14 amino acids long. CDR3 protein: CASSLRALNTEAFF. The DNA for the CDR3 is TGCGCCAGCAGCTTGAGGGCCTTGAACACTGAAGCTTTCTTT.